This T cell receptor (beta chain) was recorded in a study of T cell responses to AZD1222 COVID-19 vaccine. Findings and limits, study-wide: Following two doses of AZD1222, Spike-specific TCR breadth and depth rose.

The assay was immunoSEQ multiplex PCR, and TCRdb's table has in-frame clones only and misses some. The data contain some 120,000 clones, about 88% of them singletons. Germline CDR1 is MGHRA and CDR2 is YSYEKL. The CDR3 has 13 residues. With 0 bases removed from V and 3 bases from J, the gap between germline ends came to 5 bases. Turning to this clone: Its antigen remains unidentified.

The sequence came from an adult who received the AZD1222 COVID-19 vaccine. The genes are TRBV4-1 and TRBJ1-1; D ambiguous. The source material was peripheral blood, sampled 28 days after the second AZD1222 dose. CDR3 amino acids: CASSQDTYTEAFF. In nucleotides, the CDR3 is TGCGCCAGCAGCCAAGATACTTACACTGAAGCTTTCTTT.